These T cell receptor beta chains were read from a single sample in a study of blood T cell repertoires in COVID-19. Here immunoSEQ multiplex PCR was the method, and the copy in TCRdb shows in-frame clones only, minus some. The sample lists 140,000 to 150,000 clones; around four fifths were seen once. The sequencing input was peripheral blood. These receptor sequences come from a woman aged 40-49 years with active or convalescent COVID-19. The CDR3 runs from the conserved cysteine through the conserved F or W. D genes are given only for firm matches. Clone size is stated in some rows and not others, as once, few, many or a class when expanded.

j_call | v_call | clone_size | d_call | cdr3_nt | cdr3_aa
TRBJ1-5 | TRBV9 | NA | TRBD1 | TGTGCCAGCAGCTCGGGACAGGGAGATCAGCCCCAGCATTTT | CASSSGQGDQPQHF
TRBJ1-2 | TRBV5-1 | NA | NA | TGCGCCAGCAGCTTAGGACAGCCGATTAACTATGGCTACACCTTC | CASSLGQPINYGYTF
TRBJ1-5 | TRBV19 | NA | NA | TGTGCCAGTAGTATAGCCGGGGTTACCAATCAGCCCCAGCATTTT | CASSIAGVTNQPQHF
TRBJ2-7 | TRBV19 | NA | NA | TGTGCCAGTAGTATAGTGGCTGTCTCTTACGAGCAGTACTTC | CASSIVAVSYEQYF
TRBJ1-2 | TRBV5-5 | NA | NA | TGTGCCAGCAGCGTAGGACTTAACGGCTACACCTTC | CASSVGLNGYTF
TRBJ1-2 | TRBV9 | NA | TRBD1 | TGTGCCAGCAGCCGGGACAGGGGGAACTATGGCTACACCTTC | CASSRDRGNYGYTF
TRBJ2-7 | TRBV29-1 | NA | TRBD1 | TGCAGCGTTGAGGGTGCAGGGGGTATCTACGAGCAGTACTTC | CSVEGAGGIYEQYF
TRBJ1-5 | TRBV18 | NA | NA | TGTGCCAGCTCACCGACCGAGCAGCGGAATCAGCCCCAGCATTTT | CASSPTEQRNQPQHF
TRBJ1-2 | TRBV18 | NA | TRBD1 | TGTGCCAGCTCACGACCGGGACAGGGTAACTATGGCTACACCTTC | CASSRPGQGNYGYTF
TRBJ2-3 | TRBV6-5 | NA | TRBD2 | TGTGCCAGCAGTCGGGACTATTTGGGCACAGATACGCAGTATTTT | CASSRDYLGTDTQYF
TRBJ1-1 | TRBV6-7 | NA | TRBD1 | TGTGCCAGCAGTTACTCGGTGGGACAGGGGGCTGCGGACACTGAAGCTTTCTTT | CASSYSVGQGAADTEAFF
TRBJ2-1 | TRBV19 | NA | NA | TGTGCCAGTCGACCTGCCCCCATCCAGGGCTACTCCTACAATGAGCAGTTCTTC | CASRPAPIQGYSYNEQFF
TRBJ2-2 | TRBV6-2/TRBV6-3 | NA | NA | TGTGCCAGCAGCATCAGGGGCACCGGGGAGCTGTTTTTT | CASSIRGTGELFF
TRBJ1-1 | TRBV28 | NA | TRBD1 | TGTGCCAGCAGTCTCACAGGGGGAGACACTGAAGCTTTCTTT | CASSLTGGDTEAFF
TRBJ2-7 | TRBV27 | NA | TRBD1 | TGTGCCAGCAGTAAGACAGGGGGATTCTACGAGCAGTACTTC | CASSKTGGFYEQYF
TRBJ1-2 | TRBV5-1 | NA | NA | TGCGCCAGCAGCCCAGCGGGGTATGGCTACACCTTC | CASSPAGYGYTF
TRBJ1-5 | TRBV19 | NA | TRBD1 | TGTGCCAGCAACCGGGACAGGGCTCAGCCCCAGCATTTT | CASNRDRAQPQHF
TRBJ2-3 | TRBV11-2 | NA | NA | TGTGCCAGCAGCGATCAGGGAATAGATACGCAGTATTTT | CASSDQGIDTQYF
TRBJ1-5 | TRBV18 | NA | NA | TGTGCCAGCTCACCACGGCAGGGCTTCAATCAGCCCCAGCATTTT | CASSPRQGFNQPQHF
TRBJ1-1 | TRBV5-8 | NA | TRBD1 | TGTGCCAGCAGACCTCGACAGGGGAACACTGAAGCTTTCTTT | CASRPRQGNTEAFF
TRBJ1-4 | TRBV7-9 | NA | NA | TGTGCCAGCAGCTCCGAAACAGGGCTAACTAATGAAAAACTGTTTTTT | CASSSETGLTNEKLFF
TRBJ2-1 | TRBV25-1 | NA | TRBD2 | TGTGCCAGCGGACCGCGGGGGGATGAGCAGTTCTTC | CASGPRGDEQFF
TRBJ2-1 | TRBV18 | NA | TRBD1 | TGTGCCAGCTCAAAGGGGACAGGGGGCGAGACTAGCGGTGAGCAGTTCTTC | CASSKGTGGETSGEQFF
TRBJ1-5 | TRBV19 | NA | TRBD1 | TGTGCCAGTAGTTCCCGACAGGGGTATAGCAATCAGCCCCAGCATTTT | CASSSRQGYSNQPQHF
TRBJ2-5 | TRBV25-1 | NA | NA | TGTGCCAGCAGTGAGGTCAGGGGCACCCAGTACTTC | CASSEVRGTQYF
TRBJ1-1 | TRBV12-3/TRBV12-4 | NA | TRBD1 | TGTGCCAGCAGTCGACAGGGGAACACTGAAGCTTTCTTT | CASSRQGNTEAFF
TRBJ2-4 | TRBV5-6 | NA | NA | TGTGCCAGCAGCTTGCGAGGAGCATCAGCCAAAAACATTCAGTACTTC | CASSLRGASAKNIQYF
TRBJ2-7 | TRBV4-3 | NA | NA | TGCGCCAGCAGCCAGGGTTCAGGGTACGAGCAGTACTTC | CASSQGSGYEQYF
TRBJ1-2 | TRBV11-2 | few | NA | TGTGCCAGCAGCTTACAGGGGCGTAACTATGGCTACACCTTC | CASSLQGRNYGYTF
TRBJ2-6 | TRBV5-1 | NA | TRBD1 | TGCGCCAGCAGCCTTGACACAAACAGGGGTGCCAACGTCCTGACTTTC | CASSLDTNRGANVLTF
TRBJ2-7 | TRBV9 | NA | NA | TGTGCCAGCAGCCCCCGGGATTATGCAGACGGCGAGCAGTACTTC | CASSPRDYADGEQYF
TRBJ2-3 | TRBV6-7 | NA | NA | TGTGCCAGCAGTTATGCGTTGCTTAGCGGACGCACAGATACGCAGTATTTT | CASSYALLSGRTDTQYF
TRBJ2-2 | TRBV2 | NA | TRBD2 | TGTGCCAGCAGGACTAGCGGGGGTAACACCGGGGAGCTGTTTTTT | CASRTSGGNTGELFF
TRBJ2-2 | TRBV6-2/TRBV6-3 | NA | TRBD2 | TGTGCCAGCAGTTATTTAGCGGGAGTGCCCAAGGATGGGGAGCTGTTTTTT | CASSYLAGVPKDGELFF
TRBJ1-4 | TRBV11-3 | NA | NA | TGTGCCAGCAGCTGGGGAGCTAATGAAAAACTGTTTTTT | CASSWGANEKLFF
TRBJ1-2 | TRBV2 | NA | TRBD1 | TGTGCCAGCAGTTTGACAGGGCTCGCTGGTGGCTACACCTTC | CASSLTGLAGGYTF
TRBJ2-5 | TRBV18 | NA | NA | TGTGCCAGCTCACCACCAACAGGGAATGAAGAGACCCAGTACTTC | CASSPPTGNEETQYF
TRBJ1-1 | TRBV28 | NA | TRBD1 | TGTGCCAGCCGCGCCTTAACAGGGGGCACTGAAGCTTTCTTT | CASRALTGGTEAFF
TRBJ1-2 | TRBV18 | NA | TRBD1 | TGTGCCAGCTCACCCTCGGGTCTCCCGGGACAGGGGCCCCGTTTAAGCGGCTACACCTTC | CASSPSGLPGQGPRLSGYTF
TRBJ1-1 | TRBV2 | NA | TRBD1 | TGTGCCAGCAGTGAAATTGGTATCACAGGGGGCACTGAAGCTTTCTTT | CASSEIGITGGTEAFF
TRBJ2-7 | TRBV14 | NA | NA | TGTGCCAGCATCTATTCGATTCGAACCTACGAGCAGTACTTC | CASIYSIRTYEQYF